The 24 T cell receptor beta chains given below trace back to one sample, sequenced in a study of shared clonotypes between healthy human individuals. The table came from immunoSEQ multiplex PCR; TCRdb's copy has only in-frame clones and leaves some out. This table has approximately 2.3 million clones, roughly 93% appearing once. Sequencing was carried out using naive CD4+ T cells from PBMCs. Subset of the sample: CD45RA+ positively selected. Source of these receptors: a man between 18 and 29 years old in good health. Some clones in this sample may be carry-over from other donors' samples.

The rearrangement joins TRBV7-6 to TRBJ2-1; 9 bases map to TRBD2. After removal of 5 bases from V and 5 bases from J, the junction contained 7 bases not matched to a gene. CDR1 SGHVS and CDR2 FNYEAQ come from the germline V gene. The CDR3 is made up of 15 amino acids. The CDR3 region is CASSTRVAGDNEQFF. Written as DNA, the CDR3 is TGTGCCAGCAGCACCCGAGTAGCGGGAGACAATGAGCAGTTCTTC.

The J gene is TRBJ2-7, the V gene TRBV11-2; 12 bases agree with TRBD2. Germline CDR1 is SGHAT and CDR2 is FQNNGV. V gave up 5 bases and J gave up 3 bases; unmatched junction bases: 11. The CDR3 has 17 residues. The CDR3 DNA reads TGTGCCAGCAGCACACCGACTACTAGCGGGAGGCGCTACGAGCAGTACTTC. It yields the protein CASSTPTTSGRRYEQYF. The entire variable domain, with the rest obtained from reference TRBV11-2 and TRBJ2-7, is as follows: EAGVAQSPRYKIIEKRQSVAFWCNPISGHATLYWYQQILGQGPKLLIQFQNNGVVDDSQLPKDRFSAERLKGVDSTLKIQPAKLEDSAVYLCASSTPTTSGRRYEQYFGPGTRLTVT.

V gene TRBV25-1 combines with J gene TRBJ1-4, with D hard to call. V was shortened by 10 bases and J by 0 bases, with 12 bases between the two germline ends. CDR1 MGHDK and CDR2 SYGVNS come from the germline V gene. The CDR3 has 14 amino acids. CDR3 protein: CATAKDATNEKLFF. In DNA, the CDR3 is TGTGCCACCGCAAAAGATGCAACTAATGAAAAACTGTTTTTT.

The rearrangement uses TRBV7-8 and TRBJ2-5; 7 bases match TRBD1. Germline assignment: CDR1 SGHVS and CDR2 FQNEAQ. The CDR3 has 15 amino acids. The J segment lost 1 base and the V segment lost 5 bases, leaving 7 bases of the junction unmatched. The CDR3 bases are TGTGCCAGCAGCCCCCACCGACAGGGCCAAGAGACCCAGTACTTC. It codes for CASSPHRQGQETQYF.

CDR3 sequence: CASSVMGSGIGGETQYF. In DNA, the CDR3 is TGTGCCAGCAGCGTAATGGGTAGCGGGATCGGGGGAGAGACCCAGTACTTC. J is TRBJ2-5 and V is TRBV9; 8 positions match TRBD2. This CDR3 is 17 amino acids long. Germline CDR1 and CDR2: SGDLS and YYNGEE. V gave up 1 base and J gave up 4 bases; unmatched junction bases: 12.

This chain connects TRBV14 to TRBJ2-1, with 12 bases matching TRBD2. V shed 2 bases, J shed 15 bases, and the junction held 5 bases outside the gene matches. Germline-derived CDR1 and CDR2 are SGHDN and FVKESK. This CDR3 contains 13 residues. Here the CDR3 reads CASSQTTSGSRFF. The CDR3 region has the DNA TGTGCCAGCAGCCAAACGACTAGCGGGAGTCGGTTCTTC.

The chain is built from TRBV28 and TRBJ1-2; TRBD1 might be the D (6 bases). The germline CDR1 and CDR2 sequences are MDHEN and SYDVKM. The CDR3 totals 17 residues. With 8 bases removed from V and 1 base from J, the gap between germline ends came to 23 bases. The CDR3 reads CASSPIGAGDHNYGYTF. In DNA form, the CDR3 reads TGTGCCAGCTCCCCTATTGGGGCAGGGGATCATAACTATGGCTACACCTTC.

The rearrangement links TRBV7-2 to TRBJ2-7, with TRBD2 matching 10 bases. CDR3 length: 14 residues. V was pared by 6 bases and J by 0 bases, with 2 bases of the junction left unmatched. The germline V gene encodes CDR1 SGHTA and CDR2 FQGNSA. CDR3 sequence reads: CASRPSGSSYEQYF. CDR3 DNA: TGTGCCAGCAGGCCTAGCGGGAGCTCCTACGAGCAGTACTTC. Combining the CDR3 with reference TRBV7-2 and TRBJ2-7 gives the whole variable domain GAGVSQSPSNKVTEKGKDVELRCDPISGHTALYWYRQSLGQGLEFLIYFQGNSAPDKSGLPSDRFSAERTGGSVSTLTIQRTQQEDSAVYLCASRPSGSSYEQYFGPGTRLTVT.

The chain employs TRBV4-2 and TRBJ2-1; 9 bases line up with TRBD2. Germline V gene data show CDR1 as LGHNA and CDR2 as YNFKEQ. The V and J ends lost 1 base and 2 bases, in that order; junction bases with no gene match: 12. The CDR3 loop spans 19 amino acids. Here the CDR3 DNA reads TGTGCCAGCAGCCAAGTGTTAGCGGGAGACCCCACGACCTACAATGAGCAGTTCTTC. Its translation: CASSQVLAGDPTTYNEQFF.

Notes on this clone: The same CDR3 also results from other DNA sequences found in this sample. The chain uses TRBV18 and TRBJ1-1; D unclear. The ends were cut back, 3 bases at V and 2 bases at J, with 7 bases in the middle. In germline, CDR1 is KGHSH, CDR2 LQKENI. The CDR3 length is 13 residues. DNA of the CDR3: TGTGCCAGCTCACCGGGCCAAAACACTGAAGCTTTCTTT. Encoded protein: CASSPGQNTEAFF.

The chain uses TRBV7-2 and TRBJ2-1, with 8 nucleotides matching TRBD2. The CDR3 totals 15 residues. CDR1 SGHTA and CDR2 FQGNSA come from the germline V gene. Unmatched junction bases numbered 3, after V lost 2 bases and J lost 3 bases. As DNA, the CDR3 is TGTGCCAGCAGCTTAAAGCGGGAGATCTACAATGAGCAGTTCTTC. Translation: CASSLKREIYNEQFF.

The chain has TRBV4-1 and TRBJ2-2, with a tentative D call TRBD1 (6 bases). V dropped 0 bases and J dropped 2 bases, with 13 bases sitting between them. Germline V gene sequence: CDR1 MGHRA, CDR2 YSYEKL. This CDR3 spans 17 amino acids. The CDR3 spells CASSQDGRRGNTGELFF. The CDR3 region has the DNA TGCGCCAGCAGCCAAGACGGTCGCAGGGGCAACACCGGGGAGCTGTTTTTT.

As concerns this clone: The sample contains more than one DNA sequence encoding this CDR3. This chain links TRBV27 with TRBJ1-4; D is undetermined. The CDR3 loop spans 15 amino acids. V lost 4 bases, J lost 0 bases, and 9 bases lay in between. The germline CDR1 and CDR2 sequences are MNHEY and SMNVEV (reference sequence). Here the CDR3 reads CASSSLGATNEKLFF. The CDR3 DNA sequence: TGTGCCAGCAGTTCCCTAGGAGCAACTAATGAAAAACTGTTTTTT.

The gene calls are TRBV5-6 and TRBJ2-5; possibly TRBD1 for D (6 bases). The germline gives CDR1 SGHDT, CDR2 YYEEEE. With 4 bases removed from V and 1 base from J, the gap between germline ends came to 14 bases. This CDR3 spans 15 amino acids. The CDR3 here is CASSPFTGIQETQYF. The CDR3 nucleotides are TGTGCCAGCAGCCCTTTCACAGGGATCCAAGAGACCCAGTACTTC.

The rearrangement uses TRBV27 and TRBJ2-7; 10 nucleotides match TRBD1. CDR1 is MNHEY, CDR2 SMNVEV, per germline (reference sequence). The ends lost 1 base at V and 1 base at J; junction bases unmatched: 1. The CDR3 sequence is 15 residues long. CDR3 DNA: TGTGCCAGCAGTTTATTGGGACAGGGGTCCTACGAGCAGTACTTC. Protein product: CASSLLGQGSYEQYF.

In this sample, this clone turned up once. The gene calls are TRBV5-1 and TRBJ2-2, with D tentatively TRBD1 (5 bases). CDR1 and CDR2 (germline): SGHRS, YFSETQ. The CDR3 covers 15 residues. V lost 2 bases to trimming and J lost 7 bases, with 15 bases between them. As DNA, the CDR3 is TGCGCCAGCAGCTTTATTTGGGGCGCCGGCGGGGAGCTGTTTTTT. Its translation is CASSFIWGAGGELFF.

The chain combines TRBV7-9 with TRBJ2-1; 7 bases map to TRBD2. In germline, CDR1 is SEHNR, CDR2 FQNEAQ (reference sequence). The junction had 15 bases not matched to a gene; V was cut back by 0 bases and J by 7 bases. The CDR3 has 18 amino acids. As DNA, the CDR3 is TGTGCCAGCAGCTTAGCGGAGAGTCGGACTAGGGGTTCGAATGAGCAGTTCTTC. Translated: CASSLAESRTRGSNEQFF.

This clone was observed once. CDR3 loop: CASRGEEKLFF. In DNA, the CDR3 is TGTGCCAGCAGAGGAGAGGAAAAACTGTTTTTT. The chain combines TRBV6-5 with TRBJ1-4; no firm D call. In germline, CDR1 is MNHEY, CDR2 SVGAGI. V was trimmed by 6 bases and J by 8 bases, leaving 7 bases between them. This CDR3 contains 11 residues.

This rearrangement joins TRBV28 to TRBJ1-6; TRBD1 matches at 8 bases. Germline V gives CDR1 MDHEN, CDR2 SYDVKM. This CDR3 spans 17 amino acids. With V trimmed by 5 bases and J by 3 bases, 9 bases remained unmatched. CDR3 bases: TGTGCCAGCAGTCCGGGACAGGACCTCTTCTATAATTCACCCCTCCACTTT. Protein: CASSPGQDLFYNSPLHF.

The chain has TRBV11-2 and TRBJ1-1; tentative D call: TRBD1 (5 bases). This CDR3 region has 16 residues. V was trimmed by 3 bases and J by 4 bases, leaving 18 bases between them. Germline V gives CDR1 SGHAT, CDR2 FQNNGV. The CDR3 sequence: CASSFAGSTIGTEAFF. CDR3 nucleotide sequence: TGTGCCAGCAGCTTTGCAGGGAGTACGATAGGCACTGAAGCTTTCTTT.

The J gene is TRBJ1-4, the V gene TRBV5-1; D is perhaps TRBD1 (5 bases). The CDR3 has 16 residues. Germline V gives CDR1 SGHRS, CDR2 YFSETQ. Trimming pared 0 bases from V and 4 bases from J, leaving 13 bases between. The CDR3 loop is CASSLVPGPNNEKLFF. The CDR3 DNA reads as TGCGCCAGCAGCTTGGTCCCGGGACCGAATAATGAAAAACTGTTTTTT.

The chain couples TRBV7-8 to TRBJ2-1; unclear D gene. Trimming removed 2 bases from V and 11 bases from J, with 19 bases in between. Germline-derived CDR1 and CDR2 are SGHVS and FQNEAQ. The CDR3 is made up of 15 amino acids. The CDR3 DNA is TGTGCCAGCAGCTTAAATGCCCTTCTAGAAAGAAAGCAGTTCTTC. It codes for CASSLNALLERKQFF.

The chain employs TRBV5-4 and TRBJ2-5; maybe TRBD2 (6 bases). Trimming removed 0 bases at V and 2 bases at J, with 17 bases between. From germline, CDR1 is SGHNT and CDR2 YYREEE (reference sequence). The CDR3 spans 17 residues. CDR3 bases: TGTGCCAGCAGCTTGGTCGGAGGGTCAGTGGGGCAAGAGACCCAGTACTTC. Translation gives CASSLVGGSVGQETQYF.

To note about this clone: Other DNA sequences of this sample code for an identical CDR3. The chain employs TRBV6-6 and TRBJ2-7; D uncertain. This CDR3 is built from 14 residues. V shed 0 bases and J shed 4 bases, with 10 bases lying between them. Germline V gives CDR1 MNHNY, CDR2 SVGAGI (reference sequence). CDR3 nucleotide sequence: TGTGCCAGCAGTTACTCAGGACCTTCGTACGAGCAGTACTTC. This sequence encodes CASSYSGPSYEQYF.